This TCR beta chain was found in a study of blood T cell repertoires in COVID-19. The V end was cut by 1 base, the J end by 2 bases, with 11 bases between. This CDR3 is 15 amino acids long. CDR1 is SGHTA and CDR2 is FQGNSA in the germline V gene. TCRdb's table, derived via immunoSEQ multiplex PCR, lists solely in-frame clones and lacks some. This sample has 350,000 or so clones; approximately 87% occur once, and the top ten carry around 9.3%. The receptor was isolated from a woman under 40 with COVID-19, enrolled during active disease. This chain joins TRBV7-2 and TRBJ1-1; D possibly corresponds to TRBD1 (5 bases). The sequencing input was peripheral blood. The CDR3 loop is CASSLVGGENTEAFF. DNA for the CDR3: TGTGCCAGCAGCTTAGTGGGGGGGGAAAACACTGAAGCTTTCTTT.